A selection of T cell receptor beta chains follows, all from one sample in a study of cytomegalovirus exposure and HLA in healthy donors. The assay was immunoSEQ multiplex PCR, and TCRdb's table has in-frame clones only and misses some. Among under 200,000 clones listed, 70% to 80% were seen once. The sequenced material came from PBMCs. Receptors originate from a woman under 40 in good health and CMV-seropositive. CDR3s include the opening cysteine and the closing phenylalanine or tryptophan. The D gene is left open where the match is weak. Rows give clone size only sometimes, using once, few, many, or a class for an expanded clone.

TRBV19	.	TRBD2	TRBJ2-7	TGTGCCAGTAGCAACCTCCACGTAAACGTACAAGCGGGAGGGCTAATATCCTACGAGCAGTACTTC	CASSNLHVNVQAGGLISYEQYF
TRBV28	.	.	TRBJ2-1	TGTGCCAGCAGTTCCCCCGTCGAGCAGTTCTTC	CASSSPVEQFF
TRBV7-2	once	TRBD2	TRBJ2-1	TGTGCCAGCAGCTTAAGCGGGGGGGCCTCCTACAATGAGCAGTTCTTC	CASSLSGGASYNEQFF
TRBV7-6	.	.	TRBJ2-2	TGTGCCAGCAGCCGGACAGTCAGTAACACCGGGGAGCTGTTTTTT	CASSRTVSNTGELFF
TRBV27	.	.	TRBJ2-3	TGTGCCAGCAGCCCCCCCCCAGGGTATGCTACAGATACGCAGTATTTT	CASSPPPGYATDTQYF
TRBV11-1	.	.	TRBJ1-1	TGTGCCAGCAGCCCTATCGGTACTCTTGGGGGGATGAACACTGAAGCTTTCTTT	CASSPIGTLGGMNTEAFF
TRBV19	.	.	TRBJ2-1	TGTGCCAGTAGTATAGGGAGGGATGAGCAGTTCTTC	CASSIGRDEQFF
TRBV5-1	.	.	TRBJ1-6	TGCGCCAGCAGCGGTCGGGGTGCGGCTTCACCCCTCCACTTT	CASSGRGAASPLHF
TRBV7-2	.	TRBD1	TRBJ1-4	TGTGCCAGCAGTCAGGGGGCTAATGAAAAACTGTTTTTT	CASSQGANEKLFF
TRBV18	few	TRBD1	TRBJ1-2	TGTGCCAGCTCACCGGCGGACAGGGTCTGGGATGGCTACACCTTC	CASSPADRVWDGYTF
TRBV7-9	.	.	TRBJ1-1	TGTTCCAGCAAAAGGACAGCAAGGAACACTGAAGCTTTCTTT	CSSKRTARNTEAFF
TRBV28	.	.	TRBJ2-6	TGTGCCAGCAGTTTTGACCGGGTCGCTGGGGCCAACGTCCTGACTTTC	CASSFDRVAGANVLTF
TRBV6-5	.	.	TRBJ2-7	TGTGCCAGCAGTTACCACCGGGATGGTTCCTACGAGCAGTACTTC	CASSYHRDGSYEQYF
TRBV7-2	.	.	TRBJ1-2	TGTGCCAGCAGCTCGCAGGGACTCGCTAACTATGGCTACACCTTC	CASSSQGLANYGYTF
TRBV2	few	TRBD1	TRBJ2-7	TGTGCCAGCAGGTTGGACAGGGGGTACGAGCAGTACTTC	CASRLDRGYEQYF
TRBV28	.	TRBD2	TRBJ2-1	TGTGCCAGCAGTTTAACCCTAGCGGGAGTTAATGAGCAGTTCTTC	CASSLTLAGVNEQFF
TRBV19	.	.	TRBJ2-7	TGTGCCAGTAGTACCGGGACATCCACCTACGAGCAGTACTTC	CASSTGTSTYEQYF
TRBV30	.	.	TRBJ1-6	TGTGCCTGGAGTCACCCAGTAAATAATTCACCCCTCCACTTT	CAWSHPVNNSPLHF
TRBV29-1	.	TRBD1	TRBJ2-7	TGCAGCGTTGACCTGACAGGGGGCGGCTACGAGCAGTACTTC	CSVDLTGGGYEQYF
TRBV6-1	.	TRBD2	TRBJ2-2	TGTGCCAGCAGTAGGACTAGCGGGAGCGGTGGGGAGCTGTTTTTT	CASSRTSGSGGELFF
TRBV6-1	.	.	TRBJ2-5	TGTGCCAGCAGTGAGTCTTGGGGCCTGAGAGAGACCCAGTACTTC	CASSESWGLRETQYF
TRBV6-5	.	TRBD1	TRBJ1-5	TGTGCCAGCAGGACAGGGCTTAGCAATCAGCCCCAGCATTTT	CASRTGLSNQPQHF
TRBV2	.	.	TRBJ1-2	TGTGCCAGCAGTCTGGGGAGGGGCTACACCTTC	CASSLGRGYTF
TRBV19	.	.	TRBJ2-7	TGTGCCAGTAGCTCCATGGACTACTCCTACGAGCAGTACTTC	CASSSMDYSYEQYF
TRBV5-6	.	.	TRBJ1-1	TGTGCCAGCAGCTTTACCGTAGGGGCTGGAAACACTGAAGCTTTCTTT	CASSFTVGAGNTEAFF
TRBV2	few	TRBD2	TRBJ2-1	TGTGCCAGCAGTGGGATTAGCGGGAGGGCCAGTGAGCAGTTCTTC	CASSGISGRASEQFF
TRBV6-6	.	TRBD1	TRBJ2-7	TGTGCCAGCAGTCGCCCAGGGACAGGGAGCTCCTACGAGCAGTACTTC	CASSRPGTGSSYEQYF
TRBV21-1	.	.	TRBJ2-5	TGTGCCAGCAGCGTTCGGACTAGAAGTGAGAGTGTCCGAGAGACCCAGTACTTC	CASSVRTRSESVRETQYF
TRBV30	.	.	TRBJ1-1	TGTGCCTGGAGTGGGACAGTTAACACTGAAGCTTTCTTT	CAWSGTVNTEAFF
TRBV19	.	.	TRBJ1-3	TGTGCCAGTAGTCGGGGGGCGCCTGGAAACACCATATATTTT	CASSRGAPGNTIYF
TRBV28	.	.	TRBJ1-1	TGTGCCAGCAGTTTATGGGACCAGGGGAACACTGAAGCTTTCTTT	CASSLWDQGNTEAFF
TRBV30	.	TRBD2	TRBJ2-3	TGTGCCTGGAGTCCCGGGGGGGCAGGCACAGATACGCAGTATTTT	CAWSPGGAGTDTQYF
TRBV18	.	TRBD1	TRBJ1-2	TGTGCCAGCTCCACGGACAGGTACTATGGCTACACCTTC	CASSTDRYYGYTF
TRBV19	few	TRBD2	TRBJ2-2	TGTGCCAGTAGTCTTAGCGGGAGGGCCCTCGCCGGGGAGCTGTTTTTT	CASSLSGRALAGELFF
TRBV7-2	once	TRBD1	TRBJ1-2	TGTGCCAGCAGCCCTAATACAGGGGGTGAGGTCTATGGCTACACCTTC	CASSPNTGGEVYGYTF
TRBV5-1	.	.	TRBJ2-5	TGCGCCAGCAGCTCACCCACCACTGCGGAGACCCAGTACTTC	CASSSPTTAETQYF
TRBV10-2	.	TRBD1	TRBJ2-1	TGCGCCAGCAGGAGGGGACAGGGGGGTGCATCCTACAATGAGCAGTTCTTC	CASRRGQGGASYNEQFF
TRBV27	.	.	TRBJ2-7	TGTGTCCTATCCTACGAGCAGTACTTC	CVLSYEQYF
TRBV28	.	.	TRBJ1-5	TGTGCCAGCAGTTATGGTGACATACATCAGCCCCAGCATTTT	CASSYGDIHQPQHF
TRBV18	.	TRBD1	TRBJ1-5	TGTGCCAGCTCATCCCAGGGACAGATGGGTCAGCCCCAGCATTTT	CASSSQGQMGQPQHF
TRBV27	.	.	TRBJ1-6	TGTGCCAGCAGGTGGGGACTTTCTAATTCACCCCTCCACTTT	CASRWGLSNSPLHF
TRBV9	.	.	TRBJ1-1	TGTGCCAGCAGCGAACCCGGACAGATGAACACTGAAGCTTTCTTT	CASSEPGQMNTEAFF
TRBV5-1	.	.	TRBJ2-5	TGCGCCAGCAGCTTGGGATCGACTAGTTACTTGGAGACCCAGTACTTC	CASSLGSTSYLETQYF
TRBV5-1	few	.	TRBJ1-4	TGCGCCAGCAGTCAGGGCCCTGGGGGGGAAAAACTGTTTTTT	CASSQGPGGEKLFF
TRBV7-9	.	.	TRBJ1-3	TGTGCCAGCAGCTTTGGGGGGAACACCATATATTTT	CASSFGGNTIYF
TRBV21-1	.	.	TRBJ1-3	TGTGCCAGCAGCAAAGTGGAGGACAGACTCGGAAACACCATATATTTT	CASSKVEDRLGNTIYF
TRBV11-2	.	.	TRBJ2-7	TGTGCCAGCAGCCGTGGACACCGCTCCTACGAGCAGTACTTC	CASSRGHRSYEQYF
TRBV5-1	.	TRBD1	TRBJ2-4	TGCGCCAGCAGCATGTATGGACAGGTTCAAAACATTCAGTACTTC	CASSMYGQVQNIQYF
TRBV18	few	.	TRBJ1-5	TGTGCCAGCTCACCGGCCGAGTGGGGAGGGGTCGAGCCCCAGCATTTT	CASSPAEWGGVEPQHF
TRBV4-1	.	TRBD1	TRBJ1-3	TGCGCCAGCAGCCAATTCACAGGGGGAAGTGGAAACACCATATATTTT	CASSQFTGGSGNTIYF
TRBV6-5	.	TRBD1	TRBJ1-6	TGTGCCAGCAGTTCCGGGACAGGGACTTCACCCCTCCACTTT	CASSSGTGTSPLHF
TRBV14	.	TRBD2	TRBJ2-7	TGTGCCAGCAGCCAAGGGGGTAGCGGGAACTACGAGCAGTACTTC	CASSQGGSGNYEQYF
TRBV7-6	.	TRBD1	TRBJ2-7	TGTGCCAGCAGCCCACGGACAGGGTTAAACGAGCAGTACTTC	CASSPRTGLNEQYF
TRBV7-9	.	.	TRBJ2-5	TGTGCCAGCAGCTTAGACTCGTTAGAGACCCAGTACTTC	CASSLDSLETQYF